This TCR beta chain was sequenced in a study of blood T cell repertoires in COVID-19. On the study more broadly: Donors in the United States, Italy and Spain gave samples during acute or convalescent COVID-19.

The CDR3 spans 13 residues. The ends were cut back, 5 bases at V and 5 bases at J, with 12 bases in the middle. Germline CDR1 is MNHEY and CDR2 is SMNVEV (reference sequence). Authors' processing steps: Cell counts per sample came from amplifying reference gene primers. The assay was immunoSEQ multiplex PCR, and TCRdb's table has in-frame clones only and misses some. The V and J calls and clone size were taken over from that table, and D and trimming were inferred from the DNA. The sample lists under 350,000 clones, 80% to 90% occurring once. The rearrangement links TRBV27 to TRBJ1-1; D perhaps matches TRBD1 (6 bases). The material sequenced was PBMCs or T cells enriched from blood (not recorded which). The receptor was isolated from a woman in her thirties or forties with acute COVID-19. CDR3 nucleotides: TGTGCCAGCAGTGGACGGGACAAAACTGAAGCTTTCTTT. Protein product: CASSGRDKTEAFF.